Below, 30 T cell receptor delta chains from the same sample are listed, as sequenced in a study of gamma-delta chains in newborns, infants, children. TCRdb redid clone calling on the reads using CATT. The data hold some 10,000 delta-chain clones, with about 8.6% observed a single time. Sequenced material: blood. All receptors derive from a child who was a newborn, infant or young child, either healthy, febrile or measles-vaccinated (not recorded which).

J is TRDJ1 and V is TRDV2; D gene ambiguous. The CDR3 spans 17 residues. V was pared by 0 bases and J by 0 bases, with 16 bases between. Germline V gene lookup returns CDR1 GEAIGNYY and CDR2 EKD. The DNA of the CDR3 is TGTGCCTGTGACACCGTGGAGCCCCCACAGTACACCGATAAACTCATCTTT. Residues: CACDTVEPPQYTDKLIF.

There are a few counts of this clone. The rearrangement links TRDV2 to TRDJ1; 10 nucleotides line up with TRDD3. The CDR3 length is 16 residues. CDR1 and CDR2 from the germline V gene are GEAIGNYY and EKD. After removal of 3 bases from V and 1 base from J, the junction contained 7 bases not matched to a gene. The CDR3 protein is CACDVLGDRATDKLIF. The CDR3, as DNA: TGTGCCTGTGACGTACTGGGGGATCGGGCCACCGATAAACTCATCTTT.

This clone turned up a few times. J is TRDJ1 and V is TRDV1; the D is unclear. Trimming cost V 3 bases and J 2 bases, with 16 bases left between them. CDR3 length: 16 residues. Germline V lookup: CDR1 TSWWSYY, CDR2 QGS. The CDR3 is CALGEPLTGYTDKLIF. CDR3 nucleotide sequence: TGTGCTCTTGGGGAGCCCCTTACGGGGTATACCGATAAACTCATCTTT.

This clone was found a few times. The chain combines TRDV2 with TRDJ1; tentative D call: TRDD3 (6 bases). The V gene's germline CDR1 is GEAIGNYY and CDR2 EKD. This CDR3 is 15 amino acids long. V was pared by 2 bases and J by 0 bases, with 12 bases between. CDR3 sequence reads: CACDNIAGDTDKLIF. CDR3 coding DNA: TGTGCCTGTGACAACATAGCTGGGGACACCGATAAACTCATCTTT.

V and J are TRDV2 and TRDJ3; tentatively, D is TRDD3 (6 bases). No J gene is reported in TCRdb; it was inferred here by comparing the DNA with germline. Trimming removed 3 bases from V and 3 bases from J, with 11 bases in between. The CDR3 length is 16 residues. The V gene's germline CDR1 is GEAIGNYY and CDR2 EKD. The CDR3 DNA sequence: TGTGCCTGTGACCTACTGGGAAGCTGGGACACCCGACAGATGTTTTTC. This codes for CACDLLGSWDTRQMFF.

This clone occurred a few times. A junction end diverges from the germline sequence, so it may reflect a read error. This chain links TRDV2 with TRDJ3; 11 bases agree with TRDD3. Per germline, CDR1 GEAIGNYY and CDR2 EKD. This CDR3 comprises 17 residues. In DNA form, the CDR3 reads TGTGCCCGTGACACTTTACTGGGGGATAATTGGGCCCGACAGATGTTTTTC. It codes for CARDTLLGDNWARQMFF.

This clone was seen a few times. V usage is TRDV2 and J usage is TRDJ1, with 13 bases aligning to TRDD3. This CDR3 region has 19 residues. Germline V lookup: CDR1 GEAIGNYY, CDR2 EKD. Losses at the gene ends were 3 bases for V and 0 bases for J; bases not matched to a gene: 12. The CDR3 DNA reads as TGTGCCTGTGACCCAGTACTGGGGGATACGGCCAAGTACACCGATAAACTCATCTTT. As protein: CACDPVLGDTAKYTDKLIF.

Relative to its sample, this clone is medium-sized. It is unclear where the CDR3 begins or ends on the DNA, so no DNA is shown, and the CDR3 is as TCRdb lists it. V usage is TRAV29/DV5 and J usage is TRDJ1. Including both end residues, the CDR3 is 20 amino acids long. Germline-derived CDR1 and CDR2 are NSMFDY and ISSIKDK. The chain's CDR3 is CSVLLCSKRTPTLRVYKLIF.

The chain links TRDV2 to TRDJ1, with 13 positions matching TRDD3. Germline CDR1 is GEAIGNYY and CDR2 is EKD. V was clipped by 0 bases and J by 2 bases; unmatched bases: 5. The CDR3 totals 17 residues. CDR3 nucleotides: TGTGCCTGTGACACCCTACTGGGGGATACGGAAACCGATAAACTCATCTTT. It is translated as CACDTLLGDTETDKLIF.

This chain uses TRDV2 with TRDJ2, with 9 bases aligning to TRDD3. Trimming at V came to 3 bases and at J to 3 bases, leaving 1 base not matched to a gene. This CDR3 spans 14 amino acids. Germline-derived CDR1 and CDR2 are GEAIGNYY and EKD. DNA of the CDR3: TGTGCCTGTGACGACTGGGGGATGACAGCACAACTCTTCTTT. The encoded protein is CACDDWGMTAQLFF.

The genes are TRDV1 and TRDJ1; possibly TRDD3 for D (5 bases). Matching the DNA to germline supplied the J gene, which TCRdb does not give. Between the trimmed V and J ends, which lost 4 bases and 2 bases, there was a span of 14 bases. The CDR3 runs to 15 residues. Germline V CDR1 and CDR2: TSWWSYY, QGS. CDR3 DNA: TGTGCTCTTGGGGGGCCCGGGATGCGTACCGATAAACTCATCTTT. This sequence encodes CALGGPGMRTDKLIF.

This clone was recorded a few times. The chain uses TRDV2 and TRDJ3; 12 bases align to TRDD3. This CDR3 region has 21 residues. Trimming cost V 3 bases and J 0 bases; bases outside gene matches: 11. Germline loops: CDR1 GEAIGNYY, CDR2 EKD. CDR3: CACDLLGDTTLSSWDTRQMFF. Here the CDR3 DNA reads TGTGCCTGTGACCTACTGGGGGATACAACCCTGAGCTCCTGGGACACCCGACAGATGTTTTTC.

This CDR3 reads CACDRLGESRPSSWDTRQMFF. CDR3 coding DNA: TGTGCCTGTGACAGACTGGGGGAGTCTAGACCGAGCTCCTGGGACACCCGACAGATGTTTTTC. The chain carries TRDV2 and TRDJ3, with 9 bases lining up with TRDD3. TCRdb does not report a J gene; here it was assigned by matching the DNA to germline references. The ends lost 2 bases at V and 0 bases at J; junction bases unmatched: 13. The CDR3 contains 21 residues. CDR1 is GEAIGNYY and CDR2 is EKD in the germline V gene.

The CDR3 is CACDTGGYTDWDTRQMFF. CDR3 nucleotide sequence: TGTGCCTGTGACACTGGGGGATACACGGACTGGGACACCCGACAGATGTTTTTC. The chain uses TRDV2 and TRDJ3; 10 nucleotides agree with TRDD3. TCRdb carries no J gene annotation; the J gene was assigned here by matching the DNA with germline. The CDR3 has 18 residues. After removal of 1 base from V and 3 bases from J, the junction contained 5 bases not matched to a gene. Germline loops: CDR1 GEAIGNYY, CDR2 EKD.

This sequence joins TRDV2 and TRDJ1; 7 nucleotides align to TRDD3. The junction had 14 bases not matched to a gene; V was cut back by 3 bases and J by 8 bases. CDR3 size: 15 residues. Germline CDR1 reads GEAIGNYY; CDR2 reads EKD. The CDR3 coding sequence is TGTGCCTGTGACGCCCTGCTCGAGGATACGGAGAAACTCATCTTT. It is translated as CACDALLEDTEKLIF.

The sample holds a few counts of this clone. J is TRDJ1 and V is TRDV1, with D perhaps matching TRDD3 (5 bases). This CDR3 has 20 residues. Germline assignment: CDR1 TSWWSYY and CDR2 QGS. V lost 5 bases and J 0 bases, leaving 28 bases between the germline ends. CDR3 bases: TGTGCTCTTGGGCCCCCCCGGCCATATACGCCTCTCCTGTACACCGATAAACTCATCTTT. It codes for CALGPPRPYTPLLYTDKLIF.

The rearrangement joins TRDV2 to TRDJ1, with D tentatively TRDD3 (5 bases). The length of the CDR3 is 16 residues. Trimming took off 1 base at V and 0 bases at J, with 14 bases between the two ends. CDR1 GEAIGNYY and CDR2 EKD come from the germline V gene. The CDR3 DNA is TGTGCCTGTGACACTCTTGGGGAGGTTTACACCGATAAACTCATCTTT. This encodes CACDTLGEVYTDKLIF.

This clone ranks as medium-sized. This specimen includes other DNA sequences encoding the same CDR3. The chain combines TRDV2 with TRDJ1, with 11 bases identical to TRDD3. V shed 1 base and J 1 base; nucleotides not matched to a gene: 4. CDR3 size: 16 residues. CDR1 GEAIGNYY and CDR2 EKD come from the germline V gene. Written as DNA, the CDR3 is TGTGCCTGTGACACGCTGGGGGATACAAGCACCGATAAACTCATCTTT. This sequence encodes CACDTLGDTSTDKLIF.

This chain links TRDV2 with TRDJ1; 7 nucleotides match TRDD3. TCRdb lists no J gene, so it was determined here by aligning the DNA to germline. V shed 8 bases and J 5 bases; nucleotides not matched to a gene: 19. This CDR3 is 16 amino acids long. Germline V gene data show CDR1 as GEAIGNYY and CDR2 as EKD. The CDR3 bases are TGTGCCTATGAGCTACTGGGGACGCTCGGGGGAGATAAACTCATCTTT. Its translation is CAYELLGTLGGDKLIF.

With respect to this clone: The sample has other DNA sequences that encode this CDR3 too. The V gene is TRDV2, the J gene TRDJ3; 13 nucleotides match TRDD3. Germline values: CDR1 GEAIGNYY, CDR2 EKD. V shed 3 bases, J shed 1 base, and the junction held 2 bases outside the gene matches. The CDR3 has 18 amino acids. CDR3 coding DNA: TGTGCCTGTGACTTACTGGGGGATACGTCCTGGGACACCCGACAGATGTTTTTC. Translation: CACDLLGDTSWDTRQMFF.

This clone was counted a few times. The chain joins TRDV2 to TRDJ1, with 11 nucleotides matching TRDD3. CDR1 is GEAIGNYY, CDR2 EKD, per germline. CDR3 size: 18 residues. V lost 1 base and J lost 0; bases outside the gene matches: 9. CDR3: CACDTLVGDTPYTDKLIF. The CDR3 nucleotides are TGTGCCTGTGACACGTTGGTGGGGGATACGCCTTACACCGATAAACTCATCTTT.

This clone is labeled large. This sample includes further DNA sequences coding for the same CDR3. The rearrangement joins TRDV2 to TRDJ1, with TRDD3 matching over 7 bases. With 0 bases clipped from V and 2 bases from J, the junction kept 8 bases outside the gene matches. The germline CDR1 and CDR2 sequences are GEAIGNYY and EKD. The length of the CDR3 is 16 residues. The CDR3 DNA reads as TGTGCCTGTGACACCGTACTGGGGAGGGGGACCGATAAACTCATCTTT. This sequence encodes CACDTVLGRGTDKLIF.

This clone was found a few times. Since a far larger clone is one base different, this is likely a read error. The chain uses TRDV2 and TRDJ1, with 7 positions matching TRDD3. This CDR3 spans 14 amino acids. Losses at the gene ends were 3 bases for V and 0 bases for J; bases not matched to a gene: 3. The germline CDR1 and CDR2 sequences are GEAIGNYY and EKD. The CDR3 nucleotides are TGTGCCTGTGACGTACTGGGGAACACCGATAAACTCATCTTT. This encodes CACDVLGNTDKLIF.

This chain uses TRDV2 with TRDJ2; TRDD3 matches at 8 bases. Losses at the gene ends were 0 bases for V and 0 bases for J; bases not matched to a gene: 8. Germline lookup yields CDR1 GEAIGNYY and CDR2 EKD. There are 18 residues in the CDR3. The CDR3 spells CACDTVELGAALTAQLFF. The CDR3 nucleotides read TGTGCCTGTGACACCGTAGAACTGGGGGCCGCTTTGACAGCACAACTCTTCTTT.

The chain is built from TRDV2 and TRDJ3; the match to TRDD3 covers 12 bases. The V gene end was trimmed by 2 bases and the J gene end by 0 bases; junction bases not matched to a gene: 4. CDR3 length equals 19 residues. CDR1 GEAIGNYY and CDR2 EKD come from the germline V gene. CDR3 coding DNA: TGTGCCTGTGACATACTGGGGGATACTGTCTCCTGGGACACCCGACAGATGTTTTTC. This sequence encodes CACDILGDTVSWDTRQMFF.

This clone was found a few times. The rearrangement links TRDV2 to TRDJ1; possible D gene TRDD3, 6 bases. The CDR3 is 15 residues long. CDR1 and CDR2 (germline): GEAIGNYY, EKD. Trimming took 3 bases from V and 1 from J, leaving 14 bases between them. The CDR3 sequence is CACDPLGNPTDKLIF. The DNA of the CDR3 is TGTGCCTGTGACCCCCTGGGGAACCCCACCGATAAACTCATCTTT.

This clone occurred a few times. The rearrangement uses TRDV2 and TRDJ1, with 7 nucleotides matching TRDD3. CDR1 is GEAIGNYY and CDR2 is EKD in the germline V gene. The J segment lost 0 bases and the V segment lost 4 bases, leaving 7 bases of the junction unmatched. This CDR3 is 15 amino acids long. CDR3 region: CACDALGADTDKLIF. CDR3 nucleotides: TGTGCCTGTGATGCCCTGGGGGCCGACACCGATAAACTCATCTTT.

This clone has only a few counts. The junction departs from the called germline gene at one end, perhaps through a read error. This same CDR3 is encoded by further DNA sequences in the sample. This chain uses TRDV2 with TRDJ1; 11 bases map to TRDD3. This CDR3 has 18 amino acids. Germline-derived CDR1 and CDR2 are GEAIGNYY and EKD. The CDR3 nucleotides are TGTGCCTGTGACCGACTGGGGGATAAGCGTACGGACACCGATAAGCTCATCTTT. It encodes CACDRLGDKRTDTDKLIF.

In its sample, this clone ranks as medium-sized (0.01 to 0.1%). The chain combines TRDV2 with TRDJ3; TRDD3 aligns across 12 bases. From germline, CDR1 is GEAIGNYY and CDR2 EKD. V gave up 0 bases and J gave up 11 bases; unmatched junction bases: 10. This CDR3 contains 18 residues. CDR3 coding DNA: TGTGCCTGTGACACCGTGGGGCTACTGGGGGATACTTCCCGACAGATGTTTTTC. Translating gives CACDTVGLLGDTSRQMFF.

This clone occurred a few times. With a much larger clone just one base away, this may be a read error. In the same sample, other DNA sequences code for this CDR3. The V call is TRDV2, the J call TRDJ2, with 11 nucleotides matching TRDD3. Germline V gene data show CDR1 as GEAIGNYY and CDR2 as EKD. The CDR3 totals 16 residues. The ends lost 0 bases at V and 2 bases at J; junction bases unmatched: 1. The DNA of the CDR3 is TGTGCCTGTGACACCGTGGGGGATACGTTGACAGCACAACTCTTCTTT. Translated: CACDTVGDTLTAQLFF.